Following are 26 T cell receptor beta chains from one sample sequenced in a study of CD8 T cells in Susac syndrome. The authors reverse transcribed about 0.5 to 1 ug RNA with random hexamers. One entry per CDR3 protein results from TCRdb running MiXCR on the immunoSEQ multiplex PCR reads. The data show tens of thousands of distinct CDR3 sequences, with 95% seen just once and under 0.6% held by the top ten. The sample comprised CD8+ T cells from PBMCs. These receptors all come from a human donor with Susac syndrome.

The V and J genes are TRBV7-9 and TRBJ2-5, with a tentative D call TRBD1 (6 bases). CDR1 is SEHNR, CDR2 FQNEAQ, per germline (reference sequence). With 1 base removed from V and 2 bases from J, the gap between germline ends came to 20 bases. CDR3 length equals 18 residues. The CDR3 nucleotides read TGTGCCAGCAGCTTAGGTGGGGGCCGGACAGCACATCAAGAGACCCAGTACTTC. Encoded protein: CASSLGGGRTAHQETQYF. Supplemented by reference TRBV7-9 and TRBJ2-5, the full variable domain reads DTGVSQNPRHKITKRGQNVTFRCDPISEHNRLYWYRQTLGQGPEFLTYFQNEAQLEKSRLLSDRFSAERPKGSFSTLEIQRTEQGDSAMYLCASSLGGGRTAHQETQYFGPGTRLLVL.

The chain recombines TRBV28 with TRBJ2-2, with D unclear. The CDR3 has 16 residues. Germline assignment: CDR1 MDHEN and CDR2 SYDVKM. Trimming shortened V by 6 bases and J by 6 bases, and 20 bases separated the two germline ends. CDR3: CASRQTRQSYPGELFF. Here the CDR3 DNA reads TGTGCCAGCAGGCAGACCCGACAATCGTACCCCGGGGAGCTGTTTTTT.

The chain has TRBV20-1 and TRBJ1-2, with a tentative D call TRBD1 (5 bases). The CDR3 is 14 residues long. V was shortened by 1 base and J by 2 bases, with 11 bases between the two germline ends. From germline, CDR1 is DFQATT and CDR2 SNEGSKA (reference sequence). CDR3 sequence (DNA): TGCAGTGCTAGAGTCGACGGGACCAACTATGGCTACACCTTC. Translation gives CSARVDGTNYGYTF.

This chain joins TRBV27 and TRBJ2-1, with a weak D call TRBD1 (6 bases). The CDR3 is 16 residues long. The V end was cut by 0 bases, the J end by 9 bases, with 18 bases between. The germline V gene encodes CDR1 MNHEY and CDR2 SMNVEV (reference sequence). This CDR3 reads CASSLSILQGLGEQFF. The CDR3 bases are TGTGCCAGCAGTTTATCGATTTTGCAGGGGTTGGGTGAGCAGTTCTTC.

The CDR3 spells CASSPSGSLETQYF. CDR3 DNA: TGTGCCAGCAGCCCCAGCGGGAGCCTTGAGACCCAGTACTTC. The chain has TRBV6-5 and TRBJ2-5, with 8 positions matching TRBD2. V was pared by 6 bases and J by 5 bases, with 8 bases of the junction left unmatched. This CDR3 spans 14 amino acids. Germline values: CDR1 MNHEY, CDR2 SVGAGI.

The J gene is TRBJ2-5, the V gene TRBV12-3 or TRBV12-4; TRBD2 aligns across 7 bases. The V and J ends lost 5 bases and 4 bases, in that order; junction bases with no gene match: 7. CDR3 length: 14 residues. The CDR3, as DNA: TGTGCCAGCAGTAGGCAGGGCGGGGGAGAGACCCAGTACTTC. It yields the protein CASSRQGGGETQYF.

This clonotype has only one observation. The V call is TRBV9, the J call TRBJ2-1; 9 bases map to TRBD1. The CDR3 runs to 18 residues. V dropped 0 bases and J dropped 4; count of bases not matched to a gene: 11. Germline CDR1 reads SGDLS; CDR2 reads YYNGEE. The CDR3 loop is CASSVGFRQGGEYNEQFF. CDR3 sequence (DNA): TGTGCCAGCAGCGTAGGGTTCAGACAGGGGGGGGAATACAATGAGCAGTTCTTC.

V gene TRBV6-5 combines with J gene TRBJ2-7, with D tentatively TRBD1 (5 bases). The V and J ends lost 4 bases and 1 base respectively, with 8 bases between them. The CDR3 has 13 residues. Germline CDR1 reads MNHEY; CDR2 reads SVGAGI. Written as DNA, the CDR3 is TGTGCCAGCAGTTGGGGCACATCCTACGAGCAGTACTTC. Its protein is CASSWGTSYEQYF.

The CDR3 loop reads CSGVAGGYNEQFF. CDR3 sequence (DNA): TGCAGCGGGGTAGCGGGGGGTTACAATGAGCAGTTCTTC. The genes are TRBV29-1 and TRBJ2-1, with 10 bases matching TRBD2. CDR1 and CDR2 (germline): SQVTM, ANQGSEA. Trimming took 7 bases from V and 4 from J; bases not matched to a gene: 4. The CDR3 spans 13 residues.

This CDR3 is CSARVGSAYEQYF. CDR3 nucleotide sequence: TGCAGTGCTAGAGTGGGATCAGCCTACGAGCAGTACTTC. The chain couples TRBV20-1 to TRBJ2-7, with D unclear. The CDR3 is 13 residues long. Deletions cut 1 base from V and 2 bases from J, with 9 bases between. CDR1 and CDR2 (germline): DFQATT, SNEGSKA (reference sequence).

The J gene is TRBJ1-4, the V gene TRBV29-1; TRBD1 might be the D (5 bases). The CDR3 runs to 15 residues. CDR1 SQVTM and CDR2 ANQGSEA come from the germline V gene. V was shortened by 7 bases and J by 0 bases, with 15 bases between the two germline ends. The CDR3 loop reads CSARGSAATNEKLFF. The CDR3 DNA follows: TGCAGCGCTCGGGGCAGCGCTGCAACTAATGAAAAACTGTTTTTT.

This CDR3 reads CASKAGSGELFF. CDR3 sequence (DNA): TGCGCCAGCAAGGCGGGCTCCGGGGAGCTGTTTTTT. The V and J genes are TRBV4-1 and TRBJ2-2, with D perhaps TRBD2 (5 bases). CDR1 is MGHRA and CDR2 is YSYEKL in the germline V gene. Trimming left V 7 bases short and J 6 bases short, with 9 bases between. This CDR3 region has 12 residues.

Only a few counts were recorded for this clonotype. CDR3 sequence: CAWSVWGNTEAFF. As DNA, the CDR3 is TGTGCCTGGAGTGTTTGGGGGAACACTGAAGCTTTCTTT. The rearrangement uses TRBV30 and TRBJ1-1; no reliable D call. V gave up 0 bases and J gave up 1 base, with 6 bases separating them. In germline, CDR1 is GTSNPN, CDR2 SVGIG (reference sequence). The CDR3 runs to 13 residues.

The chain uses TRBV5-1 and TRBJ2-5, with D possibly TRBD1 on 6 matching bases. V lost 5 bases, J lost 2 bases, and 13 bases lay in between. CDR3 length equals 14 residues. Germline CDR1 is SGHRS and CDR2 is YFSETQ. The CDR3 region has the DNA TGCGCCAGCAGACAAGACAGGAGTCAAGAGACCCAGTACTTC. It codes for CASRQDRSQETQYF.

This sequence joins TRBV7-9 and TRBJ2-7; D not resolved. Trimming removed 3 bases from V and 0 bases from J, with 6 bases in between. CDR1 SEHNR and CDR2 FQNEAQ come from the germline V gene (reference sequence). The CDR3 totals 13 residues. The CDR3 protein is CASSFLGSYEQYF. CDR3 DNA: TGTGCCAGCAGCTTCTTGGGCTCCTACGAGCAGTACTTC.

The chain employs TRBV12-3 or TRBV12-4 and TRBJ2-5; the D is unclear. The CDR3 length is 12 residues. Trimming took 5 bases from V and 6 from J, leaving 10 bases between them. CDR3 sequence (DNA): TGTGCCAGCAGTCAACTAAGGCAGACCCAGTACTTC. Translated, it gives CASSQLRQTQYF.

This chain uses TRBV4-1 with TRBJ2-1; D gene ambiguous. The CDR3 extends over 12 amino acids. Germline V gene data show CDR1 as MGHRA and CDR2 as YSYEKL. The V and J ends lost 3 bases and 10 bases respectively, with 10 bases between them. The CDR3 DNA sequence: TGCGCCAGCAGCCATGACCAGATAGAGCAGTTCTTC. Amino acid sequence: CASSHDQIEQFF.

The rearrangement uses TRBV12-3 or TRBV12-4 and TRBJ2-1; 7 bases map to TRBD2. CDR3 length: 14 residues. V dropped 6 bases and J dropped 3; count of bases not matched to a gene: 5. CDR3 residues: CASSPGLYYNEQFF. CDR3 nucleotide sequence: TGTGCCAGCAGCCCGGGACTATACTACAATGAGCAGTTCTTC.

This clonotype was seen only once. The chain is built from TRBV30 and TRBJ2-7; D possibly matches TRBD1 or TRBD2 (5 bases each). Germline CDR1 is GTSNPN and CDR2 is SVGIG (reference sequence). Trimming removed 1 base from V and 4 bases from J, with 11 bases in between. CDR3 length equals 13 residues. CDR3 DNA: TGTGCCTGGAGTGCGGGACCCCCATACGAGCAGTACTTC. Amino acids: CAWSAGPPYEQYF.

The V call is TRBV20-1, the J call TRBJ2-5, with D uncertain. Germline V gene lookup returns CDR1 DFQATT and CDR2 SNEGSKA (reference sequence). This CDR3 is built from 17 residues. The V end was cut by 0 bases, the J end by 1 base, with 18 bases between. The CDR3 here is CSARDLGRVGIQETQYF. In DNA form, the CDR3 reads TGCAGTGCTAGAGATCTGGGTCGGGTGGGAATCCAAGAGACCCAGTACTTC.

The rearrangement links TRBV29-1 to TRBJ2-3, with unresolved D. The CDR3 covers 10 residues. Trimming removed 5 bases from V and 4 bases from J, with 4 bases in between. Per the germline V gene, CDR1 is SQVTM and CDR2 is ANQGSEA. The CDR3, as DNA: TGCAGCGTTCGGTCAGATACGCAGTATTTT. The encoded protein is CSVRSDTQYF.

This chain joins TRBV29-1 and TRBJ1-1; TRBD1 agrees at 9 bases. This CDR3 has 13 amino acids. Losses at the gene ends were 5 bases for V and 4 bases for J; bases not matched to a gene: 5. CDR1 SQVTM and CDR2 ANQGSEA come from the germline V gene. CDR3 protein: CSVYTGGSTEAFF. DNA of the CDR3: TGCAGCGTTTACACAGGGGGCAGCACTGAAGCTTTCTTT.

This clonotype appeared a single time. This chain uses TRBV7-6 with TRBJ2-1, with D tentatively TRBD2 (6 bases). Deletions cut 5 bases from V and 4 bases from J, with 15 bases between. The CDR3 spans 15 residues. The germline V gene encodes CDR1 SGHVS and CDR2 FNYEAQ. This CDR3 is CASSGDLTLYNEQFF. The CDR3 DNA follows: TGTGCCAGCAGCGGGGACTTAACGTTATACAATGAGCAGTTCTTC.

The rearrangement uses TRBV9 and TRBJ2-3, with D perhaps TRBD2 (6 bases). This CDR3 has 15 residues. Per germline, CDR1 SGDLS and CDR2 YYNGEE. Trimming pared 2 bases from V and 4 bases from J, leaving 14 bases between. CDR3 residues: CASSVWRDDADTQYF. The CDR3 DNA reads TGTGCCAGCAGCGTTTGGCGGGACGACGCAGATACGCAGTATTTT.

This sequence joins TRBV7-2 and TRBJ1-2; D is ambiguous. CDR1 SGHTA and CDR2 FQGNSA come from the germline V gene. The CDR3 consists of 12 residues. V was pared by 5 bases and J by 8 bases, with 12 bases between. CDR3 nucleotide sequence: TGTGCCAGCAGCGCCGGCGGCTTCGGCTACACCTTC. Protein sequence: CASSAGGFGYTF.

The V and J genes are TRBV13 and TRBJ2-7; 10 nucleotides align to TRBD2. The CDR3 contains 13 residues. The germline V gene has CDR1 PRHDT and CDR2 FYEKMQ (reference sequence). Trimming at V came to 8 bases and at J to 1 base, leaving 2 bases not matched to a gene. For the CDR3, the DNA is TGTGCCAGCCGGACTAGCGGTTCCTACGAGCAGTACTTC. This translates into CASRTSGSYEQYF.